Each of the 18 T cell receptor beta chains below was sequenced from the same sample in a study of Tregs in tolerant kidney transplant recipients. Recipients received nonmyeloablative bone marrow transplants from related graft donors, with transient mixed chimerism. The assay was immunoSEQ multiplex PCR, and TCRdb's table has in-frame clones only and misses some. The sample consists of about 64,000 clones, around 87% of them appearing once. The sample consisted of CD4+ T cells from blood (PBMCs), taken 6 months after the transplant. Source of these receptors: a human patient who received a combined kidney and bone marrow transplant. Some T cells may trace back to the graft donor.

The J gene is TRBJ2-2, the V gene TRBV5-1, with TRBD2 matching over 7 bases. V lost 2 bases to trimming and J lost 1 base; unmatched junction nucleotides: 2. This CDR3 has 15 amino acids. Germline V gene sequence: CDR1 SGHRS, CDR2 YFSETQ. CDR3 sequence (DNA): TGCGCCAGCAGCTTAGGCGGGGGGAACACCGGGGAGCTGTTTTTT. This encodes CASSLGGGNTGELFF. Based on the CDR3 plus reference TRBV5-1 and TRBJ2-2, the full variable domain is KAGVTQTPRYLIKTRGQQVTLSCSPISGHRSVSWYQQTPGQGLQFLFEYFSETQRNKGNFPGRFSGRQFSNSRSEMNVSTLELGDSALYLCASSLGGGNTGELFFGEGSRLTVL.

The rearrangement joins TRBV7-8 to TRBJ1-3; D is unresolved. Trimming left V 6 bases short and J 2 bases short, with 11 bases between. CDR1 is SGHVS, CDR2 FQNEAQ, per germline. The CDR3 is made up of 14 amino acids. The CDR3 is CASRYQEAGNTIYF. CDR3 in DNA: TGTGCCAGCAGGTACCAGGAAGCTGGAAACACCATATATTTT.

V usage is TRBV9 and J usage is TRBJ2-3, with TRBD2 matching 12 bases. The CDR3 runs to 17 residues. J was trimmed by 2 bases and V by 4 bases; bases with no gene match: 8. CDR1 and CDR2 (germline): SGDLS, YYNGEE. CDR3 in DNA: TGTGCCAGCAGCTTCCAGACTAGCGGGGGTGCCACAGATACGCAGTATTTT. Its protein product is CASSFQTSGGATDTQYF.

The J gene is TRBJ2-1, the V gene TRBV7-2, with 13 bases lining up with TRBD2. The CDR3 runs 17 residues. Per the germline V gene, CDR1 is SGHTA and CDR2 is FQGNSA. V gave up 5 bases and J gave up 7 bases; unmatched junction bases: 11. This CDR3 is CASSRTRTSGRGNEQFF. The CDR3 region has the DNA TGTGCCAGCAGCCGGACAAGGACTAGCGGGAGAGGAAATGAGCAGTTCTTC.

This chain connects TRBV7-2 to TRBJ1-5, with 9 bases fitting TRBD1. Germline-derived CDR1 and CDR2 are SGHTA and FQGNSA. The CDR3 is made up of 17 amino acids. V lost 4 bases to trimming and J lost 0 bases; unmatched junction nucleotides: 7. The CDR3, as DNA: TGTGCCAGCAGCTCTACAGGGGGCAAGTTTAGCAATCAGCCCCAGCATTTT. Its protein is CASSSTGGKFSNQPQHF.

The rearrangement uses TRBV18 and TRBJ1-1, with a tentative D call TRBD1 (6 bases). The germline V gene has CDR1 KGHSH and CDR2 LQKENI. CDR3 length: 13 amino acids. The germline V and J ends were trimmed by 6 bases and 5 bases, with 13 bases remaining between them. The CDR3 here is CASSLNRETEAFF. The CDR3 DNA reads TGTGCCAGCTCTCTTAACAGGGAAACTGAAGCTTTCTTT.

V usage is TRBV7-9 and J usage is TRBJ2-1, with TRBD2 matching over 14 bases. With 0 bases clipped from V and 5 bases from J, the junction kept 6 bases outside the gene matches. CDR1 and CDR2 from the germline V gene are SEHNR and FQNEAQ (reference sequence). CDR3 length equals 18 residues. This CDR3 is CASSLATGLAGAHNEQFF. CDR3 nucleotide sequence: TGTGCCAGCAGCTTAGCCACGGGACTAGCGGGAGCCCACAATGAGCAGTTCTTC.

The rearrangement uses TRBV19 and TRBJ2-6; a weak D match, TRBD2 (6 bases). CDR1 LNHDA and CDR2 SQIVND come from the germline V gene (reference sequence). The CDR3 is 16 amino acids. Trimming removed 1 base from V and 0 bases from J, with 7 bases in between. The CDR3 here is CASSIGGGSGANVLTF. In DNA form, the CDR3 reads TGTGCCAGTAGTATAGGGGGAGGCTCTGGGGCCAACGTCCTGACTTTC.

The chain recombines TRBV10-3 with TRBJ2-7, with D perhaps TRBD1 (6 bases). Germline V gives CDR1 ENHRY, CDR2 SYGVKD. Trimming cost V 3 bases and J 5 bases, with 17 bases left between them. The CDR3 spans 15 residues. CDR3 residues: CAISDPGHTEDEQYF. The CDR3 bases are TGTGCCATCAGTGACCCGGGACACACGGAGGACGAGCAGTACTTC.

As DNA, the CDR3 is TGTGCCAGTAGTAACCTTGGGGCGACTAATGAAAAACTGTTTTTT. Its protein is CASSNLGATNEKLFF. J is TRBJ1-4 and V is TRBV19; D is possibly TRBD1 (5 bases). The ends were cut back, 4 bases at V and 2 bases at J, with 11 bases in the middle. The CDR3 consists of 15 residues. The germline V gene has CDR1 LNHDA and CDR2 SQIVND (reference sequence).

This clone was counted a single time. The rearrangement joins TRBV5-1 to TRBJ2-2, with D possibly TRBD1 on 5 matching bases. Trimming removed 5 bases from V and 0 bases from J, with 11 bases in between. In germline, CDR1 is SGHRS, CDR2 YFSETQ. The CDR3 totals 15 residues. The CDR3 DNA reads TGCGCCAGCAGTTTAAGGGGCGCGAACACCGGGGAGCTGTTTTTT. Its protein is CASSLRGANTGELFF.

The rearrangement links TRBV7-6 to TRBJ2-5; D uncertain. The better agreement between TRBJ2-7 and the DNA end casts doubt on the J call. This CDR3 region has 11 residues. Germline assignment: CDR1 SGHVS and CDR2 FNYEAQ. The CDR3 DNA reads as TGTGCCAGCAGCCATCCCTACGAGCAGTACTTC. Its protein product is CASSHPYEQYF.

In this sample, this clone turned up a few times. The chain links TRBV10-3 to TRBJ1-2; D gene uncertain. Trimming pared 3 bases from V and 2 bases from J, leaving 4 bases between. The germline CDR1 and CDR2 sequences are ENHRY and SYGVKD. The CDR3 is 12 residues long. CDR3: CAISEQNYGYTF. Here the CDR3 DNA reads TGTGCCATCAGTGAACAGAACTATGGCTACACCTTC.

Here the CDR3 reads CASSDFAGGQNEQYF. Written as DNA, the CDR3 is TGTGCCAGCAGTGACTTTGCGGGGGGGCAGAACGAGCAGTACTTC. J is TRBJ2-7 and V is TRBV6-4, with TRBD2 identical over 9 bases. The V segment lost 1 base and the J segment 5 bases; nucleotides outside the gene matches: 6. Looked up from germline, CDR1 is MRHNA and CDR2 is SNTAGT. This CDR3 has 15 residues.

The J gene is TRBJ1-1, the V gene TRBV6-5; D is unresolved. CDR1 and CDR2 (germline): MNHEY, SVGAGI. CDR3 size: 13 residues. The V and J ends lost 5 bases and 2 bases respectively, with 9 bases between them. CDR3 residues: CASSQTSNTEAFF. The CDR3 nucleotides read TGTGCCAGCAGTCAGACATCAAACACTGAAGCTTTCTTT.

Written as DNA, the CDR3 is TGTGCCAGCTCACCCTACTTCCAGGGGGCGGCTGGGGCCAACGTCCTGACTTTC. This encodes CASSPYFQGAAGANVLTF. This chain joins TRBV18 and TRBJ2-6; 8 nucleotides agree with TRBD1. J was trimmed by 2 bases and V by 3 bases; bases with no gene match: 9. Germline-derived CDR1 and CDR2 are KGHSH and LQKENI. CDR3 length equals 18 residues.

This clone turned up a few times. The chain recombines TRBV5-6 with TRBJ1-1; 10 bases align to TRBD1. J was trimmed by 8 bases and V by 3 bases; bases with no gene match: 7. CDR1 is SGHDT, CDR2 YYEEEE, per germline. The CDR3 sequence is 14 residues long. CDR3 loop: CASSSRDRGPEAFF. CDR3 coding DNA: TGTGCCAGCAGCTCCCGGGACAGGGGCCCCGAAGCTTTCTTT.

This chain connects TRBV4-1 to TRBJ2-1, with 10 bases that match TRBD2. The V gene end was trimmed by 1 base and the J gene end by 2 bases; junction bases not matched to a gene: 5. From germline, CDR1 is MGHRA and CDR2 YSYEKL. The CDR3 sequence is 17 residues long. This CDR3 reads CASSQGSTSGAYNEQFF. In nucleotides, the CDR3 is TGCGCCAGCAGCCAAGGCTCTACTAGCGGGGCCTACAATGAGCAGTTCTTC.